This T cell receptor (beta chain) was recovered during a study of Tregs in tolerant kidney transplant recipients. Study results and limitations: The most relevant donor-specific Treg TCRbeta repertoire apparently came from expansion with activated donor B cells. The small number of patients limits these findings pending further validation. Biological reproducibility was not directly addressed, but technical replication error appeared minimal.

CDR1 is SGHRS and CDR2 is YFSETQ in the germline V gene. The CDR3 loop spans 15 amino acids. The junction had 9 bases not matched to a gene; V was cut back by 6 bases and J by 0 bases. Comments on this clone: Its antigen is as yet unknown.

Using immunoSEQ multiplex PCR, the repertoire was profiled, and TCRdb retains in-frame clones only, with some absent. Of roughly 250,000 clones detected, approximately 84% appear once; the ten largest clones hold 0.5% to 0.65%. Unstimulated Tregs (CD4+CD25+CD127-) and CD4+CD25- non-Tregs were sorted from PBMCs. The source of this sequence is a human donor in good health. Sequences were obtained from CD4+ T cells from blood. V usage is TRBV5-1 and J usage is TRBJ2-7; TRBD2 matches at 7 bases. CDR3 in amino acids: CASTHVAGPSYEQYF. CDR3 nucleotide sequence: TGCGCCAGCACCCATGTAGCGGGTCCCTCCTACGAGCAGTACTTC.